These T cell receptor beta chains were read from a single sample in a study of response to subunit inactivated influenza vaccine. TCRdb ran MiXCR on the RT-PCR reads and lists one entry per CDR3 protein. The table lists 600,000 to 850,000 distinct CDR3 sequences, around 13% of them singletons. Here the sequenced sample was PBMCs from blood, taken 14 to 15 days before vaccination. These receptors came from a man aged 45 to 65 who received an inactivated influenza vaccine. Both conserved end residues are trimmed from each CDR3. Each record gives: V gene, clone size, CDR3 protein. The size field is filled for only some rows; it gives once, few, many or a size class.

V gene: TRBV15
clone size: .
CDR3 protein: ATSRLLGLATYEQY

V gene: TRBV20-1
clone size: .
CDR3 protein: SAIDYYEQY

V gene: TRBV4-3
clone size: .
CDR3 protein: ASSQNSRNRYNEQF

V gene: TRBV12-3/TRBV12-4
clone size: few
CDR3 protein: ASSETPFSGANVLT

V gene: TRBV28
clone size: .
CDR3 protein: ARSNMGYGYT

V gene: TRBV6-1
clone size: .
CDR3 protein: ASSPSRGPGGEQY

V gene: TRBV5-6
clone size: .
CDR3 protein: ASSWDRPFSGANVLT

V gene: TRBV9
clone size: .
CDR3 protein: ASSETGFAGELF

V gene: TRBV12-3/TRBV12-4
clone size: many
CDR3 protein: ASSLGDRETQY

V gene: TRBV3-1
clone size: few
CDR3 protein: ASSQDLASANEQY

V gene: TRBV9
clone size: few
CDR3 protein: ASSVVGTSRYNEQF

V gene: TRBV28
clone size: many
CDR3 protein: ASSLFRWETQY

V gene: TRBV4-3
clone size: many
CDR3 protein: ASSLGLVSDTQY

V gene: TRBV20-1
clone size: few
CDR3 protein: SARGAIEETQY

V gene: TRBV5-1
clone size: few
CDR3 protein: ASSIGTDGREQF

V gene: TRBV7-2
clone size: many
CDR3 protein: ASSPQPFTDTQY

V gene: TRBV6-2/TRBV6-3
clone size: few
CDR3 protein: ASFGTPDYNEQF

V gene: TRBV4-1
clone size: .
CDR3 protein: ASSQDRGVSTEAF

V gene: TRBV5-1
clone size: few
CDR3 protein: ASSLDTANTGELF